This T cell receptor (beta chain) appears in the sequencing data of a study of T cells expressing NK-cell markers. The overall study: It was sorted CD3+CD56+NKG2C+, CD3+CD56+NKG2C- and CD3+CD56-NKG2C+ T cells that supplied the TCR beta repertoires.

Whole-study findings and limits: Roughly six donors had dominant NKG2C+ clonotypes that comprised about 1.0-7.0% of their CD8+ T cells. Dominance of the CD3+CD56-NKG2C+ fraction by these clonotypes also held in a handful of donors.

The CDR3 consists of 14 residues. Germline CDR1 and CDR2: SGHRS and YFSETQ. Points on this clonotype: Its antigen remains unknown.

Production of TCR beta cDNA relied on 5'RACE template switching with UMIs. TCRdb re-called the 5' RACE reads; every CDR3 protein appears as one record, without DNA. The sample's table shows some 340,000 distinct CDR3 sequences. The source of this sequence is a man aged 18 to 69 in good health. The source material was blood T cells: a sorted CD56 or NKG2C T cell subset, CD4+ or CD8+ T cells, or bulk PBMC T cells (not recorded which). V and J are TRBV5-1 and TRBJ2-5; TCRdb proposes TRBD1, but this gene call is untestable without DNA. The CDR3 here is CASSLSSSAQTQYF.